This passage covers 30 T cell receptor beta chains from one sample sequenced in a study of cytomegalovirus exposure and HLA in healthy donors. The PCR had 60 Vbeta and 13 Jbeta primers. Assay used: immunoSEQ multiplex PCR; TCRdb lists only in-frame clones, some missing. This table has roughly 180,000 clones, about 9% appearing once. The material sequenced was PBMCs. These receptors all stem from a woman aged 25 to 39 in good health and CMV-seropositive.

This rearrangement joins TRBV15 to TRBJ2-1, with 7 bases matching TRBD1. V trimming: 7 bases; J trimming: 0 bases; junction bases outside the gene matches: 6. CDR3 length: 15 residues. Per germline, CDR1 LNHNV and CDR2 YYDKDF (reference sequence). CDR3 residues: CATTFDRASYNEQFF. CDR3 nucleotide sequence: TGTGCCACCACCTTCGACAGGGCCTCCTACAATGAGCAGTTCTTC.

This clone was seen more than once but under ten times. V usage is TRBV5-6 and J usage is TRBJ1-2; TRBD1 matches at 7 bases. In germline, CDR1 is SGHDT, CDR2 YYEEEE. V shed 4 bases and J 1 base; nucleotides not matched to a gene: 7. The CDR3 runs to 15 residues. CDR3 sequence reads: CASSEGQPVNYGYTF. In nucleotides, the CDR3 is TGTGCCAGCAGCGAGGGACAGCCCGTTAACTATGGCTACACCTTC.

This clone turned up a few times. V and J are TRBV11-2 and TRBJ2-7; 7 bases agree with TRBD2. The CDR3 loop spans 14 amino acids. The V segment lost 4 bases and the J segment 0 bases; nucleotides outside the gene matches: 3. Per the germline V gene, CDR1 is SGHAT and CDR2 is FQNNGV. This chain's CDR3 is CASSSSGSSYEQYF. CDR3 sequence (DNA): TGTGCCAGCAGCTCTAGCGGAAGCTCCTACGAGCAGTACTTC.

The V and J genes are TRBV5-1 and TRBJ2-6, with D possibly matching TRBD2 (5 bases). This CDR3 is 15 amino acids long. The V gene's germline CDR1 is SGHRS and CDR2 YFSETQ. V was cut by 2 bases and J by 0 bases, with 6 bases left in between. The CDR3 is CASSFGDSGANVLTF. In DNA, the CDR3 is TGCGCCAGCAGCTTCGGGGACTCTGGGGCCAACGTCCTGACTTTC.

This chain links TRBV7-2 with TRBJ1-3; D unresolved. Per germline, CDR1 SGHTA and CDR2 FQGNSA. V was trimmed by 1 base and J by 0 bases, leaving 10 bases between them. The CDR3 runs 16 residues. The CDR3 bases are TGTGCCAGCAGCTTAGGGGCAGCTTTCTCTGGAAACACCATATATTTT. Translating gives CASSLGAAFSGNTIYF.

This clone was seen only a few times. The chain is built from TRBV6-6 and TRBJ2-1; 9 bases agree with TRBD2. The CDR3 loop spans 14 amino acids. In germline, CDR1 is MNHNY, CDR2 SVGAGI (reference sequence). After removal of 2 bases from V and 8 bases from J, the junction contained 4 bases not matched to a gene. The CDR3, as DNA: TGTGCCAGCAGTTACGCGGGAGGGGAGTATGAGCAGTTCTTC. This sequence encodes CASSYAGGEYEQFF.

The J gene is TRBJ2-1, the V gene TRBV4-2, with 14 bases matching TRBD2. Germline V gene data show CDR1 as LGHNA and CDR2 as YNFKEQ. This CDR3 comprises 17 residues. Trimming took 1 base from V and 6 from J; bases not matched to a gene: 5. The CDR3 spells CASSQGGLAGAPNEQFF. CDR3 coding DNA: TGTGCCAGCAGCCAAGGGGGACTAGCGGGAGCCCCCAATGAGCAGTTCTTC.

This clone has only a few counts. This chain joins TRBV20-1 and TRBJ1-3, with no clear D. The V and J ends lost 5 bases and 7 bases respectively, with 9 bases between them. Per the germline V gene, CDR1 is DFQATT and CDR2 is SNEGSKA (reference sequence). This CDR3 has 11 amino acids. DNA of the CDR3: TGCAGTGCTCTAAACCCGAACACCATATATTTT. Encoded protein: CSALNPNTIYF.

V gene TRBV5-1 combines with J gene TRBJ2-7; 9 bases fit TRBD1. The V and J ends lost 4 bases and 3 bases, in that order; junction bases with no gene match: 8. CDR1 is SGHRS and CDR2 is YFSETQ in the germline V gene. The CDR3 runs 15 residues. The CDR3 DNA reads as TGCGCCAGCAGCCGACAGGGACAGGGTGTCTACGAGCAGTACTTC. This codes for CASSRQGQGVYEQYF.

This clone was seen a handful of times. The gene calls are TRBV30 and TRBJ1-1, with 10 bases that match TRBD1. The J segment lost 4 bases and the V segment lost 6 bases, leaving 11 bases of the junction unmatched. The CDR3 has 15 residues. The germline V gene encodes CDR1 GTSNPN and CDR2 SVGIG (reference sequence). This CDR3 reads CACTPGQGFGTEAFF. DNA of the CDR3: TGTGCCTGCACTCCGGGACAGGGGTTCGGCACTGAAGCTTTCTTT. The complete variable domain, with remaining parts taken from reference TRBV30 and TRBJ1-1, reads SQTIHQWPATLVQPVGSPLSLECTVEGTSNPNLYWYRQAAGRGLQLLFYSVGIGQISSEVPQNLSASRPQDRQFILSSKKLLLSDSGFYLCACTPGQGFGTEAFFGQGTRLTVV.

This chain links TRBV7-3 with TRBJ2-3, with 9 bases lining up with TRBD2. V shed 1 base and J 4 bases; nucleotides not matched to a gene: 9. CDR1 and CDR2 (germline): SGHTA, FQGTGA. CDR3 length: 17 residues. CDR3: CASSLNALAGGADTQYF. In DNA form, the CDR3 reads TGTGCCAGCAGCTTAAATGCTCTGGCGGGAGGGGCAGATACGCAGTATTTT.

The rearrangement links TRBV5-4 to TRBJ2-1, with 8 bases identical to TRBD2. The CDR3 has 14 amino acids. V dropped 3 bases and J dropped 7; count of bases not matched to a gene: 6. The V gene's germline CDR1 is SGHNT and CDR2 YYREEE (reference sequence). CDR3 amino acids: CASSYGRANNEQFF. The CDR3 region has the DNA TGTGCCAGCAGCTACGGGAGGGCAAATAATGAGCAGTTCTTC. Using reference TRBV5-4 and TRBJ2-1 for the parts outside the CDR3, the full variable domain is ETGVTQSPTHLIKTRGQQVTLRCSSQSGHNTVSWYQQALGQGPQFIFQYYREEENGRGNFPPRFSGLQFPNYSSELNVNALELDDSALYLCASSYGRANNEQFFGPGTRLTVL.

CDR3 DNA: TGCGCCAGCAGCTTACTAACAGGGACTATATCCTACGAGCAGTACTTC. Amino acids: CASSLLTGTISYEQYF. V is TRBV5-1 and J is TRBJ2-7, with D possibly being TRBD2 (7 bases). Germline-derived CDR1 and CDR2 are SGHRS and YFSETQ. The CDR3 totals 16 residues. Trimming left V 2 bases short and J 1 base short, with 16 bases between.

This clone appeared a few times. The chain employs TRBV5-1 and TRBJ1-1; D not certain. This CDR3 is built from 13 residues. CDR1 is SGHRS and CDR2 is YFSETQ in the germline V gene. Trimming removed 0 bases at V and 8 bases at J, with 11 bases between. CDR3 DNA sequence: TGCGCCAGCAGCTTGGGGCTTGGCAGAGAAGCTTTCTTT. It is translated as CASSLGLGREAFF. The whole variable domain, remainder taken from reference TRBV5-1 and TRBJ1-1, is KAGVTQTPRYLIKTRGQQVTLSCSPISGHRSVSWYQQTPGQGLQFLFEYFSETQRNKGNFPGRFSGRQFSNSRSEMNVSTLELGDSALYLCASSLGLGREAFFGQGTRLTVV.

This clone was picked up a small number of times. The CDR3 nucleotides read TGTGCCAGCAGTGACGAATATCCGAGCAATAATCAGGGGTTGGAGGAGCAGTACTTC. It is translated as CASSDEYPSNNQGLEEQYF. V gene TRBV6-1 combines with J gene TRBJ2-7; weak D call: TRBD1 (6 bases). The V end was cut by 3 bases, the J end by 7 bases, with 31 bases between. The V gene's germline CDR1 is MNHNS and CDR2 SASEGT. This CDR3 comprises 19 residues.

The chain uses TRBV2 and TRBJ2-2, with TRBD1 matching 8 bases. The CDR3 covers 14 residues. V shed 6 bases and J 5 bases; nucleotides not matched to a gene: 5. CDR1 and CDR2 from the germline V gene are SNHLY and FYNNEI. The CDR3 DNA follows: TGTGCCAGCAGGGACAGGGCGAGAACCGGGGAGCTGTTTTTT. Protein sequence: CASRDRARTGELFF. The entire variable domain, with the rest obtained from reference TRBV2 and TRBJ2-2, is as follows: EPEVTQTPSHQVTQMGQEVILRCVPISNHLYFYWYRQILGQKVEFLVSFYNNEISEKSEIFDDQFSVERPDGSNFTLKIRSTKLEDSAMYFCASRDRARTGELFFGEGSRLTVL.

Note on this clone: Other DNA variants within this sample encode the same CDR3. The chain employs TRBV5-4 and TRBJ2-3; TRBD2 matches at 7 bases. This CDR3 has 15 amino acids. V dropped 3 bases and J dropped 6; count of bases not matched to a gene: 10. The germline V gene has CDR1 SGHNT and CDR2 YYREEE (reference sequence). The CDR3 spells CASSSIAGSTDTQYF. Here the CDR3 DNA reads TGTGCCAGCAGCTCGATAGCGGGTTCCACGGATACGCAGTATTTT. Filled out from reference TRBV5-4 and TRBJ2-3, the complete variable domain reads ETGVTQSPTHLIKTRGQQVTLRCSSQSGHNTVSWYQQALGQGPQFIFQYYREEENGRGNFPPRFSGLQFPNYSSELNVNALELDDSALYLCASSSIAGSTDTQYFGPGTRLTVL.

This chain joins TRBV30 and TRBJ1-1, with TRBD1 matching 7 bases. With 4 bases clipped from V and 4 bases from J, the junction kept 3 bases outside the gene matches. The CDR3 is 12 residues long. The germline V gene has CDR1 GTSNPN and CDR2 SVGIG (reference sequence). The CDR3 is CAWTYRGTEAFF. The CDR3 region has the DNA TGTGCCTGGACTTACAGGGGCACTGAAGCTTTCTTT.

This clone has a handful of counts. The rearrangement joins TRBV19 to TRBJ2-2; weak D call: TRBD1 (5 bases). CDR1 and CDR2 (germline): LNHDA, SQIVND (reference sequence). The CDR3 is 14 residues long. V lost 7 bases and J lost 2, with 11 bases in between. For the CDR3, the DNA is TGTGCCAGTAAGAACAGGATCAACACCGGGGAGCTGTTTTTT. This sequence encodes CASKNRINTGELFF. Full variable domain (missing parts from reference TRBV19 and TRBJ2-2): DGGITQSPKYLFRKEGQNVTLSCEQNLNHDAMYWYRQDPGQGLRLIYYSQIVNDFQKGDIAEGYSVSREKKESFPLTVTSAQKNPTAFYLCASKNRINTGELFFGEGSRLTVL.

This rearrangement joins TRBV29-1 to TRBJ2-7; weak D call: TRBD2 (5 bases). The CDR3 spans 14 residues. Germline assignment: CDR1 SQVTM and CDR2 ANQGSEA. The germline V and J ends were trimmed by 4 bases and 6 bases, with 19 bases remaining between them. The CDR3 sequence is CSVGADGSRGEQYF. The CDR3 DNA follows: TGCAGCGTTGGGGCAGATGGTTCTCGGGGCGAGCAGTACTTC.

The chain couples TRBV7-9 to TRBJ2-7; D is undetermined. V was trimmed by 5 bases and J by 3 bases, leaving 20 bases between them. The CDR3 length is 16 residues. Germline V lookup: CDR1 SEHNR, CDR2 FQNEAQ (reference sequence). This chain's CDR3 is CASSNVGVSRNYEQYF. DNA of the CDR3: TGTGCCAGCAGCAACGTGGGTGTTAGCCGGAACTACGAGCAGTACTTC.

V gene TRBV5-4 combines with J gene TRBJ1-4, with D possibly matching TRBD1 (6 bases). CDR3 length: 15 residues. The germline V gene has CDR1 SGHNT and CDR2 YYREEE (reference sequence). The ends were cut back, 2 bases at V and 0 bases at J, with 8 bases in the middle. Here the CDR3 DNA reads TGTGCCAGCAGCTTAGCAGGGGCAACTAATGAAAAACTGTTTTTT. It yields the protein CASSLAGATNEKLFF.

The rearrangement uses TRBV25-1 and TRBJ2-1; D is possibly TRBD1 (6 bases). In germline, CDR1 is MGHDK, CDR2 SYGVNS. Trimming removed 4 bases at V and 14 bases at J, with 15 bases between. The CDR3 spans 12 residues. Here the CDR3 reads CASSVTTGKKFF. DNA of the CDR3: TGTGCCAGCAGTGTGACTACAGGGAAGAAGTTCTTC.

The CDR3 spells CASSDRGRSYEQYF. CDR3 nucleotides: TGCGCCAGCAGTGACAGGGGGCGGTCCTACGAGCAGTACTTC. The chain has TRBV5-1 and TRBJ2-7; 10 nucleotides match TRBD1. Germline V gene data show CDR1 as SGHRS and CDR2 as YFSETQ. The J segment lost 1 base and the V segment lost 5 bases, leaving 3 bases of the junction unmatched. The CDR3 covers 14 residues.

The sample holds a few counts of this clone. The rearrangement joins TRBV5-1 to TRBJ1-2; D may be TRBD1 (5 bases). Trimming shortened V by 5 bases and J by 4 bases, and 21 bases separated the two germline ends. CDR1 and CDR2 from the germline V gene are SGHRS and YFSETQ. This CDR3 comprises 16 residues. CDR3 protein: CASSPRVRPQSYGYTF. Here the CDR3 DNA reads TGCGCCAGCAGTCCCAGGGTGAGACCACAATCCTATGGCTACACCTTC. The full variable domain, with the rest looked up from reference TRBV5-1 and TRBJ1-2, is KAGVTQTPRYLIKTRGQQVTLSCSPISGHRSVSWYQQTPGQGLQFLFEYFSETQRNKGNFPGRFSGRQFSNSRSEMNVSTLELGDSALYLCASSPRVRPQSYGYTFGSGTRLTVV.

In this sample, this clone turned up a few times. The chain links TRBV2 to TRBJ2-3; TRBD2 matches at 7 bases. The germline gives CDR1 SNHLY, CDR2 FYNNEI. V gave up 1 base and J gave up 8 bases; unmatched junction bases: 0. The CDR3 is 12 residues long. The DNA of the CDR3 is TGTGCCAGCAGTGAAGGGGGGGGTACGCAGTATTTT. It translates to CASSEGGGTQYF.

The V call is TRBV19, the J call TRBJ2-3; D is unresolved. CDR1 is LNHDA and CDR2 is SQIVND in the germline V gene (reference sequence). CDR3 length: 11 amino acids. Trimming took 8 bases from V and 2 from J, leaving 5 bases between them. The CDR3 spells CASGLTDTQYF. As DNA, the CDR3 is TGTGCCAGTGGCCTCACAGATACGCAGTATTTT.

This clone occurred a few times. The chain joins TRBV2 to TRBJ2-3, with D maybe TRBD2 (6 bases). V was shortened by 5 bases and J by 14 bases, with 17 bases between the two germline ends. Germline V gene lookup returns CDR1 SNHLY and CDR2 FYNNEI. The CDR3 has 12 amino acids. CDR3 nucleotides: TGTGCCAGCAGTCGGGACTCCCCACCCCGGTATTTT. Translation: CASSRDSPPRYF.

This clone has just a few counts. The chain combines TRBV29-1 with TRBJ2-2; 8 nucleotides align to TRBD1. CDR1 and CDR2 from the germline V gene are SQVTM and ANQGSEA. The V segment lost 4 bases and the J segment 0 bases; nucleotides outside the gene matches: 4. The CDR3 length is 15 residues. The chain's CDR3 is CSVGVGQANTGELFF. CDR3 nucleotide sequence: TGCAGCGTTGGTGTGGGACAGGCGAACACCGGGGAGCTGTTTTTT.

The V call is TRBV5-1, the J call TRBJ2-3; the D gene is possibly TRBD2 (5 bases). The CDR3 has 16 amino acids. Trimming took 4 bases from V and 0 from J, leaving 15 bases between them. Looked up from germline, CDR1 is SGHRS and CDR2 is YFSETQ. CDR3 region: CASSPSLAGSTDTQYF. DNA for the CDR3: TGCGCCAGCAGCCCTAGCCTAGCTGGCAGCACAGATACGCAGTATTTT.